Following are 3 T cell receptor beta chains from one sample sequenced in a study of tumor-infiltrating lymphocytes in primary liver carcinoma. Germline DNA was extracted too, while blood RNA derived from unsorted whole blood. A constant-region primer served to make TCR beta cDNA from approximately 490 ng total RNA. Nested multiplex PCR, run for three rounds with slightly modified ARM-PCR, yielded TCR beta libraries. With TRBV1-TRBV30 forward primers and a C-beta reverse primer, the first two PCR rounds were run for roughly 10 cycles each. TCRdb re-called the multiplex PCR reads through MiXCR, storing one row per CDR3 protein. The top ten clones hold 15% to 20% of a sample with approximately 320,000 distinct CDR3 sequences, 58% of them seen once. What was sequenced was peripheral blood. The origin of the receptors is a woman under 40 with primary liver carcinoma and hepatitis B virus infection.

This clonotype turned up a few times. A read error is likely, as this CDR3 ends without the conserved phenylalanine or tryptophan. This chain uses TRBV10-3 with TRBJ2-7, with 7 bases lining up with TRBD2. The germline V gene encodes CDR1 ENHRY and CDR2 SYGVKD. The V and J ends lost 2 bases and 1 base, in that order; junction bases with no gene match: 5. The CDR3 loop spans 15 amino acids. Here the CDR3 reads CAISEPGGLSYEQYL. The CDR3, as DNA: TGTGCCATCAGTGAGCCGGGAGGACTATCCTACGAGCAGTACCTC.

For this clonotype: At one of its ends the junction is not consistent with the germline gene, which may arise from a read error. This rearrangement joins TRBV28 to TRBJ1-6; D may be TRBD1 (6 bases). The CDR3 is made up of 14 amino acids. The V gene's germline CDR1 is MDHEN and CDR2 SYDVKM. In DNA, the CDR3 is TGTACCAGCTTTCCACAGGGTCCACCTTCACCCCTCCACTTT. Protein: CTSFPQGPPSPLHF.

V usage is TRBV12-3 or TRBV12-4 and J usage is TRBJ2-3; 13 bases match TRBD2. The CDR3 runs to 16 residues. J lost 5 bases, V lost 5 bases, and 7 bases had no gene match. The CDR3 loop is CASSLIGLAGVDTQYF. The DNA for the CDR3 is TGTGCCAGCAGTCTCATAGGACTAGCGGGAGTAGATACGCAGTATTTT.